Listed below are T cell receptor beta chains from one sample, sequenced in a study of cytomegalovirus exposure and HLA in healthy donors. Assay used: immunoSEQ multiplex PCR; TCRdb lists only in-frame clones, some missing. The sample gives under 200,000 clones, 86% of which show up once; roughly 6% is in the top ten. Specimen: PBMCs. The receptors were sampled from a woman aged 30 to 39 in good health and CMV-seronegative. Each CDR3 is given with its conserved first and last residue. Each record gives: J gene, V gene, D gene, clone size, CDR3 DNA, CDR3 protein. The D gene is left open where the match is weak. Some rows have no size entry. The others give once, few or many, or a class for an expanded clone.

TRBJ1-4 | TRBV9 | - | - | TGTGCCAGCAGCGTAGGGGTCCGGGACGGCAGGGAAAAACTGTTTTTT | CASSVGVRDGREKLFF
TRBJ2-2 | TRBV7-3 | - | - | TGTGCCAGCAGCTTAACTCTGACCGGGGAGCTGTTTTTT | CASSLTLTGELFF
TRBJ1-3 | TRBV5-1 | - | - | TGCGCCAGCAGCTTGGATGGGATCTCTGGAAACACCATATATTTT | CASSLDGISGNTIYF
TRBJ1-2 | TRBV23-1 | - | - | TGCGCCAGCAGTAAGGGAACGACTTATGGCTACACCTTC | CASSKGTTYGYTF
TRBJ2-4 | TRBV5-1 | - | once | TGCGCCAGCAGCTTGGGACCGGCCGGGGGAGACATTCAGTACTTC | CASSLGPAGGDIQYF
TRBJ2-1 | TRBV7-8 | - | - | TGTGCCAGCAGCCCCCGGACAGCCTACAATGAGCAGTTCTTC | CASSPRTAYNEQFF
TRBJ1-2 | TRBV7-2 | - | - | TGTGCCAGCAGCTTAAATCCGGGAGCGTATGGCTACACCTTC | CASSLNPGAYGYTF
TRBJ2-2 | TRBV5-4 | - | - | TGTGCCAGCAGCTCGACGGAGGGAACGAACACCGGGGAGCTGTTTTTT | CASSSTEGTNTGELFF
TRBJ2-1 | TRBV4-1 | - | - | TGCGCCAGCAGCCAAGGGCTCCAGGGATCCTACAATGAGCAGTTCTTC | CASSQGLQGSYNEQFF
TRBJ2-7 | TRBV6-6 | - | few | TGTGCCAGCAGCCGACCGGCCGCCTCGGACGAGCAGTACTTC | CASSRPAASDEQYF
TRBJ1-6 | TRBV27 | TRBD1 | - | TGTGCCAGCAGTTTCTTTAGGACAGGGAATAATTCACCCCTCCACTTT | CASSFFRTGNNSPLHF
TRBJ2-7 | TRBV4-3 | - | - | TGCGCCAGCAGCCAGTCGGCAAGCTCCTACGAGCAGTACTTC | CASSQSASSYEQYF
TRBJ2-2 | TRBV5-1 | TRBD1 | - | TGCGCCAGCAGCAGACAGGGGGAGGACGGGGAGCTGTTTTTT | CASSRQGEDGELFF
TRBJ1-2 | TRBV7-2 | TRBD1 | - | TGTGCCAGCAGCCCGACAGGGGATGGCTACACCTTC | CASSPTGDGYTF
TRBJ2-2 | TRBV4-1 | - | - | TGCGCCAGCAGCGAAGTTAACACCGGGGAGCTGTTTTTT | CASSEVNTGELFF
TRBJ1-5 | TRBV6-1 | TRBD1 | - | TGTGCCAGCAGTGAACCCAGGACAGGGGGTTATAGCAATCAGCCCCAGCATTTT | CASSEPRTGGYSNQPQHF
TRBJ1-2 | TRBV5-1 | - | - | TGCGCCAGCAGCTTGTCGACCTATGGCTACACCTTC | CASSLSTYGYTF
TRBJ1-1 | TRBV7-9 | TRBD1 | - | TGTGCCAGCAGCGCGACGGGACAGGGGGCCGGAAGGAACACTGAAGCTTTCTTT | CASSATGQGAGRNTEAFF
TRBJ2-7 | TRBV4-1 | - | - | TGCGCCAGCAGCCAAGAGAAGGACTACGAGCAGTACTTC | CASSQEKDYEQYF
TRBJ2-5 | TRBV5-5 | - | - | TGTGCCAGCAGCTTGGTAACGCCACAAGAGACCCAGTACTTC | CASSLVTPQETQYF
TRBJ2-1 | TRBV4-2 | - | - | TGTGCCAGCAGCCAAAGGGACCAGTACAATGAGCAGTTCTTC | CASSQRDQYNEQFF
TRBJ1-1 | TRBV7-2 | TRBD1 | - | TGTGCCAGCAGCCAGGGGGGGACAGACAGGCGCGCTTTCTTT | CASSQGGTDRRAFF
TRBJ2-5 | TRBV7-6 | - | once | TGTGCCAGCAGCGGACCACCGGGACGGGCGGTCCTTCAAGAGACCCAGTACTTC | CASSGPPGRAVLQETQYF
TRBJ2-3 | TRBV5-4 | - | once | TGTGCCAGCAGCAACCTCGACGGCACAGATACGCAGTATTTT | CASSNLDGTDTQYF
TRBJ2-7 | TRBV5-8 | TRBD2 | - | TGTGCCAGCAGCCGCTACGGGACTAGCGGGGGCGCGGAGCAGTACTTC | CASSRYGTSGGAEQYF
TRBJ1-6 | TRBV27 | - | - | TGTGCCAGCAGTTCGTACACGGGGACGCACTCACCCCTCCACTTT | CASSSYTGTHSPLHF
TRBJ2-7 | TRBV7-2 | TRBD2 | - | TGTGCCAGCAGCCCCCTAGCGGGCGTAAGATACGAGCAGTACTTC | CASSPLAGVRYEQYF
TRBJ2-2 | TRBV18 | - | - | TGTGCCAGCTCACCAGGGGACACCGGGGAGCTGTTTTTT | CASSPGDTGELFF
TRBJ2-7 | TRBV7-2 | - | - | TGTGCCAGCAGCTTACGGGACGGCCCCTACGAGCAGTACTTC | CASSLRDGPYEQYF
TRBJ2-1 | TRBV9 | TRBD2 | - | TGTGCCAGCAGCGTAGTTAGCGGGGGTTTGGGGGACAATGAGCAGTTCTTC | CASSVVSGGLGDNEQFF
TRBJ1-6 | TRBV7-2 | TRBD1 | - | TGTGCCAGCAGCCCAGGACAGGGGCGGGATTCACCCCTCCACTTT | CASSPGQGRDSPLHF
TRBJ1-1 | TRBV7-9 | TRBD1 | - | TGTGCCAGCAGCGTATGGACAGGGGCGGGAGGCACTGAAGCTTTCTTT | CASSVWTGAGGTEAFF
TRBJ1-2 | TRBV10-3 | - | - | TGTGCCATCAGTGAGCGGCAGAAGGACTATGGCTACACCTTC | CAISERQKDYGYTF
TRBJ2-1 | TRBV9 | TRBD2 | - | TGTGCCAGCAGGCCGGGGGGAGGTTTAAGCTCCTACAATGAGCAGTTCTTC | CASRPGGGLSSYNEQFF
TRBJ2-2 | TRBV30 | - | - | TGTGCCTGGAGTGTACTGCGGCAGCTTAACACCGGGGAGCTGTTTTTT | CAWSVLRQLNTGELFF
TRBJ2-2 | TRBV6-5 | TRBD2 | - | TGTGCCAGCAGTTACCTGCGGGGGGGCCCCGGGGAGCTGTTTTTT | CASSYLRGGPGELFF
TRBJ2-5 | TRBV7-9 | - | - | TGTGCCAGCAGCTTATTCAGTGAGACCCAGTACTTC | CASSLFSETQYF
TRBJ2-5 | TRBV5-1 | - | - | TGCGCCAGCAGCTTGGAACACCCGGCGGCCGCCCAGTACTTC | CASSLEHPAAAQYF
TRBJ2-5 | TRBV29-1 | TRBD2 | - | TGCAGCGTTGAATTTTGGACTAGCGACTACCAAGAGACCCAGTACTTC | CSVEFWTSDYQETQYF
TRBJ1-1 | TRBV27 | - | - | TGTGCCAGCAGTTTATCCCCAGGGATGAACACTGAAGCTTTCTTT | CASSLSPGMNTEAFF
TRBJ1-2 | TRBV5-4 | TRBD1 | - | TGTGCCAGCAGCGGAAAACAGGGGGCGCTTTGGGAGAATGGCTACACCTTC | CASSGKQGALWENGYTF
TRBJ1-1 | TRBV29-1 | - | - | TGCAGCGTTGAACCCCAGGGGTGGAACACTGAAGCTTTCTTT | CSVEPQGWNTEAFF
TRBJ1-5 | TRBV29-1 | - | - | TGCAGCGTACCATCAGGCGGGACGAATAGCAATCAGCCCCAGCATTTT | CSVPSGGTNSNQPQHF
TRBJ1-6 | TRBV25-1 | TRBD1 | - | TGTGCCAGCAGTGAGGGACAGGGTCGGCGGAGTCTTAATTCACCCCTCCACTTT | CASSEGQGRRSLNSPLHF
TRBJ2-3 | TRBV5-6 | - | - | TGTGCCAGCAGCATGGGAGGGCGGACAGCCCCTAGAGATACGCAGTATTTT | CASSMGGRTAPRDTQYF
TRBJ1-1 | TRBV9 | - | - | TGTGCCAGCAGCGTAGTTTCAGGGAACACTGAAGCTTTCTTT | CASSVVSGNTEAFF
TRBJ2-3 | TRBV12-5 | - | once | TGTGCTAGTGGTTTGGGGGTGGGTAGTATCACAGATACGCAGTATTTT | CASGLGVGSITDTQYF
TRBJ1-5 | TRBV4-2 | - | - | TGTGCCAGCAGCCAAGATTGGGGGGGCGACCAGCCCCAGCATTTT | CASSQDWGGDQPQHF
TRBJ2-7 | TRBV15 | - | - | TGTGCCACCAGCAGAGAGTGGGACGGATCCTACGAGCAGTACTTC | CATSREWDGSYEQYF